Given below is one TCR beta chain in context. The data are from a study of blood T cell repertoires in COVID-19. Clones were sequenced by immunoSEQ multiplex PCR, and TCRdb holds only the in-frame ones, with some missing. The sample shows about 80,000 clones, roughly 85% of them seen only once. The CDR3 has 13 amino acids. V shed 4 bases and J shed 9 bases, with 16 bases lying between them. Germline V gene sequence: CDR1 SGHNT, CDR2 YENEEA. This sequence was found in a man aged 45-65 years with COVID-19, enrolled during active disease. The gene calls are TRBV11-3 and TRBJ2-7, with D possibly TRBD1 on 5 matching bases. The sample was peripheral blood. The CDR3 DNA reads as TGTGCCAGCAGCTCAAGACAGAACCATCGGCAGTACTTC. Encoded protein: CASSSRQNHRQYF.